What follows are 27 T cell receptor beta chains derived from one specimen sequenced in a study of blood T cell repertoires in COVID-19. This table comes from immunoSEQ multiplex PCR, and its TCRdb copy is limited to in-frame clones, with some not included. The repertoire includes about 140,000 clones, roughly 85% of them detected once, and around 4% sits in the top ten. The material sequenced was peripheral blood. The source is a man between 60 and 75 years old with acute or convalescent COVID-19.

This chain links TRBV7-2 with TRBJ2-5, with 9 bases that match TRBD1. The germline CDR1 and CDR2 sequences are SGHTA and FQGNSA. The V gene end was trimmed by 0 bases and the J gene end by 5 bases; junction bases not matched to a gene: 10. The CDR3 is 17 amino acids. The CDR3 here is CASSLAPPKTGGETQYF. The CDR3 bases are TGTGCCAGCAGCTTAGCCCCACCCAAGACAGGGGGGGAGACCCAGTACTTC.

The chain links TRBV4-2 to TRBJ2-3; tentative D call: TRBD2 (6 bases). V lost 1 base and J 1 base, leaving 9 bases between the germline ends. Germline V lookup: CDR1 LGHNA, CDR2 YNFKEQ. This CDR3 is built from 15 residues. The CDR3 here is CASSQVGEGTDTQYF. DNA for the CDR3: TGTGCCAGCAGCCAAGTAGGGGAGGGCACAGATACGCAGTATTTT.

The chain is built from TRBV2 and TRBJ1-2; D gene uncertain. V lost 4 bases and J 0 bases, leaving 3 bases between the germline ends. Germline loops: CDR1 SNHLY, CDR2 FYNNEI. The CDR3 covers 12 residues. The CDR3 is CASSAANYGYTF. CDR3 in DNA: TGTGCCAGCAGTGCCGCTAACTATGGCTACACCTTC.

The chain has TRBV30 and TRBJ2-5, with a tentative D call TRBD2 (5 bases). There are 13 residues in the CDR3. With 2 bases removed from V and 4 bases from J, the gap between germline ends came to 11 bases. Germline lookup yields CDR1 GTSNPN and CDR2 SVGIG (reference sequence). Written as DNA, the CDR3 is TGTGCCTGGAGTAGACGGCTAGCAGAGACCCAGTACTTC. It encodes CAWSRRLAETQYF.

The sample holds a few counts of this clone. The rearrangement links TRBV7-3 to TRBJ2-1, with a tentative D call TRBD2 (7 bases). V shed 2 bases and J shed 4 bases, with 12 bases lying between them. This CDR3 contains 15 residues. Per germline, CDR1 SGHTA and CDR2 FQGTGA. CDR3: CASSLVGGDYNEQFF. In DNA form, the CDR3 reads TGTGCCAGCAGCTTAGTAGGGGGGGATTACAATGAGCAGTTCTTC.

The genes are TRBV12-3 or TRBV12-4 and TRBJ1-3; D is ambiguous. CDR3 size: 13 residues. The V and J ends lost 2 bases and 2 bases respectively, with 4 bases between them. The CDR3 DNA is TGTGCCAGCAGTTTATTAGCTGGAAACACCATATATTTT. Protein product: CASSLLAGNTIYF.

This chain connects TRBV14 to TRBJ2-7; 7 positions match TRBD1. CDR1 is SGHDN, CDR2 FVKESK, per germline. V shed 2 bases, J shed 8 bases, and the junction held 12 bases outside the gene matches. CDR3 length equals 15 residues. The CDR3 DNA reads TGTGCCAGCAGCCAATGGGGGACAGCCGATTCAAAGCAGTACTTC. Amino acid sequence: CASSQWGTADSKQYF.

V and J are TRBV27 and TRBJ2-5; a possible D gene is TRBD2 (6 bases). The ends were cut back, 1 base at V and 4 bases at J, with 16 bases in the middle. Germline CDR1 MNHEY, CDR2 SMNVEV (reference sequence). The CDR3 loop spans 16 amino acids. The CDR3 loop is CASSLLFGTRGETQYF. The CDR3 DNA reads as TGTGCCAGCAGTTTATTATTTGGGACTCGGGGAGAGACCCAGTACTTC.

The chain recombines TRBV3-1 (or the pseudogene TRBV3-2) with TRBJ1-3, with D uncertain. CDR3 length: 17 residues. Germline V gives CDR1 LGHDT, CDR2 YNNKEL (reference sequence). The V end was cut by 3 bases, the J end by 4 bases, with 19 bases between. The CDR3, as DNA: TGTGCCAGCAGCCAGGGGAGACAAACGTTTTCGGGAAACACCATATATTTT. Encoded protein: CASSQGRQTFSGNTIYF.

V gene TRBV30 combines with J gene TRBJ1-1; maybe TRBD1 (5 bases). Per germline, CDR1 GTSNPN and CDR2 SVGIG (reference sequence). Trimming removed 2 bases from V and 0 bases from J, with 10 bases in between. The CDR3 consists of 14 residues. The CDR3 nucleotides read TGTGCCTGGAGTTTTCACAGGCTGAACACTGAAGCTTTCTTT. This translates into CAWSFHRLNTEAFF.

V and J are TRBV5-1 and TRBJ2-7; the match to TRBD1 covers 7 bases. The CDR3 has 15 amino acids. CDR1 is SGHRS, CDR2 YFSETQ, per germline. V lost 0 bases, J lost 2 bases, and 5 bases stayed unmatched. CDR3: CASSLAVTGTYEQYF. The CDR3 coding sequence is TGCGCCAGCAGCTTGGCGGTGACAGGGACCTACGAGCAGTACTTC.

The chain employs TRBV13 and TRBJ2-5; TRBD2 agrees at 13 bases. This CDR3 is built from 17 residues. With V trimmed by 4 bases and J by 4 bases, 9 bases remained unmatched. The V gene's germline CDR1 is PRHDT and CDR2 FYEKMQ (reference sequence). DNA for the CDR3: TGTGCCAGCAGCTCTCCGGGACTAGCGGGAATACGAGAGACCCAGTACTTC. This encodes CASSSPGLAGIRETQYF.

The rearrangement joins TRBV20-1 to TRBJ2-5, with D perhaps TRBD1 (6 bases). CDR1 is DFQATT and CDR2 is SNEGSKA in the germline V gene (reference sequence). The CDR3 has 15 residues. V lost 3 bases to trimming and J lost 5 bases, with 19 bases between them. CDR3 DNA: TGCAGTGCTAGTGACCCCAACAGGGCGGTTGAGACCCAGTACTTC. It codes for CSASDPNRAVETQYF.

The gene calls are TRBV9 and TRBJ1-3, with 12 bases aligning to TRBD1. The CDR3 runs to 16 residues. CDR1 SGDLS and CDR2 YYNGEE come from the germline V gene. V trimming: 3 bases; J trimming: 4 bases; junction bases outside the gene matches: 5. CDR3 sequence: CASSEGQGASGNTIYF. Here the CDR3 DNA reads TGTGCCAGCAGCGAGGGACAGGGGGCATCAGGAAACACCATATATTTT.

The chain links TRBV27 to TRBJ2-3; D is perhaps TRBD2 (5 bases). Trimming took 2 bases from V and 8 from J, leaving 8 bases between them. Germline CDR1 is MNHEY and CDR2 is SMNVEV (reference sequence). The CDR3 loop spans 12 amino acids. In nucleotides, the CDR3 is TGTGCCAGCAGTTTAATGGCGGGTACGCAGTATTTT. Amino acid sequence: CASSLMAGTQYF.

This clone showed up just once. This sequence joins TRBV13 and TRBJ2-1, with unresolved D. Germline CDR1 is PRHDT and CDR2 is FYEKMQ (reference sequence). The CDR3 runs to 13 residues. V was cut by 2 bases and J by 6 bases, with 8 bases left in between. CDR3: CASSLMTSNEQFF. The CDR3 nucleotides read TGTGCCAGCAGCTTAATGACAAGCAATGAGCAGTTCTTC.

The genes are TRBV9 and TRBJ1-1; unclear D gene. From germline, CDR1 is SGDLS and CDR2 YYNGEE. CDR3 size: 14 residues. V was pared by 2 bases and J by 0 bases, with 8 bases between. The CDR3 loop is CASSVTPLNTEAFF. Written as DNA, the CDR3 is TGTGCCAGCAGCGTCACACCGCTGAACACTGAAGCTTTCTTT.

This clone was found a few times. The chain couples TRBV4-2 to TRBJ1-5; the D is unclear. V was shortened by 0 bases and J by 0 bases, with 15 bases between the two germline ends. The CDR3 contains 18 residues. Germline V gene lookup returns CDR1 LGHNA and CDR2 YNFKEQ. The CDR3 region is CASSQDIRTAYSNQPQHF. The CDR3 DNA sequence: TGTGCCAGCAGCCAAGATATAAGAACAGCTTATAGCAATCAGCCCCAGCATTTT.

This clone has only a few counts. In nucleotides, the CDR3 is TGCGCCAGCAGCCACCAGGCTTCTGGGAACACTGAAGCTTTCTTT. It is translated as CASSHQASGNTEAFF. The chain employs TRBV4-3 and TRBJ1-1; D is unclear. The CDR3 loop spans 15 amino acids. Trimming left V 3 bases short and J 1 base short, with 12 bases between. In germline, CDR1 is LGHNA, CDR2 YSLEER.

The chain employs TRBV18 and TRBJ1-1; the D gene is possibly TRBD1 (5 bases). Germline lookup yields CDR1 KGHSH and CDR2 LQKENI. This CDR3 region has 16 residues. V lost 1 base and J lost 4, with 16 bases in between. The CDR3 nucleotides read TGTGCCAGCTCACCACGGAACGGGGGTCTGGGCACTGAAGCTTTCTTT. This codes for CASSPRNGGLGTEAFF.

The chain carries TRBV6-2 or TRBV6-3 and TRBJ1-1, with TRBD1 identical over 8 bases. There are 16 residues in the CDR3. CDR1 and CDR2 (germline): MNHEY, SVGEGT. The ends lost 4 bases at V and 1 base at J; junction bases unmatched: 8. The CDR3 spells CASSFPSGGANTEAFF. CDR3 DNA: TGTGCCAGCAGTTTCCCCTCAGGGGGCGCGAACACTGAAGCTTTCTTT.

This clone was recorded only once. The chain combines TRBV20-1 with TRBJ2-5; maybe TRBD2 (6 bases). V lost 3 bases, J lost 4 bases, and 9 bases lay in between. There are 12 residues in the CDR3. Germline V lookup: CDR1 DFQATT, CDR2 SNEGSKA (reference sequence). The CDR3 here is CSASPSVETQYF. The CDR3 DNA sequence: TGCAGTGCTAGTCCTAGCGTAGAGACCCAGTACTTC.

The chain couples TRBV21-1 to TRBJ1-5; no check of the table's D call, TRBD1, against the DNA was made. TRBV21-1 has pseudogene status. The CDR3 sequence is 17 residues long. The CDR3 DNA is TGTGCCAGCAGCGCCAACAGGGGCCGAACTTCTCGGTGGCCCCAGCATTTT. Encoded protein: CASSANRGRTSRWPQHF.

The chain is built from TRBV27 and TRBJ2-7; 8 bases align to TRBD1. CDR3 length: 14 amino acids. CDR1 is MNHEY, CDR2 SMNVEV, per germline (reference sequence). The V gene end was trimmed by 6 bases and the J gene end by 3 bases; junction bases not matched to a gene: 7. The CDR3 sequence is CASRPYRGIYEQYF. In DNA, the CDR3 is TGTGCCAGCAGGCCCTACAGGGGGATCTACGAGCAGTACTTC.

The J gene is TRBJ2-2, the V gene TRBV27; D is perhaps TRBD1 (7 bases). V shed 1 base and J shed 4 bases, with 13 bases lying between them. The CDR3 consists of 16 residues. CDR1 is MNHEY and CDR2 is SMNVEV in the germline V gene (reference sequence). In DNA form, the CDR3 reads TGTGCCAGCAGTTTATTCTTCCAGGGGGGCACCGGGGAGCTGTTTTTT. Protein: CASSLFFQGGTGELFF.

The rearrangement links TRBV5-8 to TRBJ1-2, with TRBD1 matching over 8 bases. Unmatched junction bases numbered 7, after V lost 0 bases and J lost 6 bases. This CDR3 spans 15 amino acids. Per the germline V gene, CDR1 is SGHTS and CDR2 is YDEGEE. CDR3 nucleotide sequence: TGTGCCAGCAGCTTGGAGGTGCGGACAGGGAATGGCTACACCTTC. Protein product: CASSLEVRTGNGYTF.

CDR3 sequence (DNA): TGTGCCAGCAGTACCCATTTACAGGGGGCCGACGAGCAGTACTTC. Its translation is CASSTHLQGADEQYF. The chain combines TRBV6-2 or TRBV6-3 with TRBJ2-7; 9 nucleotides agree with TRBD1. The CDR3 length is 15 residues. Germline V gene data show CDR1 as MNHEY and CDR2 as SVGEGT. Trimming cost V 5 bases and J 5 bases; bases outside gene matches: 10.